Sequencing of this TCR beta chain was carried out in a study of cytomegalovirus exposure and HLA in healthy donors. This PCR relied on a set of 60 Vbeta primers and 13 Jbeta primers. Only in-frame clones appear in the TCRdb table, and some are missing; sequencing was by immunoSEQ multiplex PCR. The sample has 79,000 or so clones, under 85% seen once; the top ten hold more than 15%. CDR3 length equals 13 residues. Germline V gene lookup returns CDR1 MNHEY and CDR2 SVGAGI. The J segment lost 8 bases and the V segment lost 6 bases, leaving 4 bases of the junction unmatched. Study-level findings and limits: The classifier reportedly diagnosed cytomegalovirus status with high specificity and sensitivity. As was reported, the HLA-A and HLA-B alleles of most subjects were accurately predicted from TCR beta sequences. One variant, a missense change in DCLRE1C, was linked in a later analysis to TCR beta V- and J-gene trimming.

Comment on this clone: Its antigen is still unknown.

The chain combines TRBV6-5 with TRBJ1-2, with 12 bases fitting TRBD1. The receptor comes from a woman in her thirties or forties in good health and CMV-seropositive. The sequencing input was PBMCs. CDR3 region: CASRGQGAWGYTF. CDR3 sequence (DNA): TGTGCCAGCAGGGGACAGGGGGCTTGGGGCTACACCTTC.